The sequence of this TCR beta chain was determined in a study of T-cell reconstitution after alpha-beta-depleted transplantation in children. This clonotype was counted only a few times. Its specificity is unknown. Study-level results: Several patients had high TCRbeta diversity at day 60; it came from surviving recipient T cells and thymic progenitors. T cells produced anew were the main source of T-cell counts and diversity one year after transplant. After transplant, at about two months, alpha-beta T cells were reportedly derived from several hundred expanded graft clones.

The CDR3 covers 14 residues. The V gene's germline CDR1 is SGHDT and CDR2 YYEEEE. Trimming took 3 bases from V and 7 from J; bases not matched to a gene: 5. During its preparation, the TCRbeta library received unique molecular identifiers. TCRdb analysed the PCR reads with MiXCR anew, one entry per CDR3 protein. Among about 440,000 distinct CDR3 sequences, roughly 43% were seen once, and the ten largest hold around 29%. The chain is built from TRBV5-6 and TRBJ1-5; 9 bases are a match to TRBD1. The sample here was PBMCs, taken before TCRalphabeta/CD19-depleted stem cell transplant. The clonotype comes from a girl aged 2 to 10 with aplastic anemia, due to receive a stem cell transplant. The DNA for the CDR3 is TGTGCCAGCAGCTATGGGACAGGGACGCAGCCCCAGCATTTT. Translated: CASSYGTGTQPQHF.